The clone carrying this T cell receptor (beta chain) was counted between two and nine times. No antigen is known for it. The sample originates from a study of radiotherapy plus CTLA-4 blockade in lung cancer. Study-level points and caveats: Strongest reported response predictors: early blood clone changes and post-radiation interferon-beta. There was expansion of tumor-derived TCR clones in blood after radiotherapy plus ipilimumab.

Germline values: CDR1 SQVTM, CDR2 ANQGSEA. V was shortened by 1 base and J by 0 bases, with 8 bases between the two germline ends. The CDR3 is 14 amino acids. This table comes from immunoSEQ multiplex PCR, and its TCRdb copy is limited to in-frame clones, with some not included. The top ten clones hold 2.8% of a sample with about 97,000 clones, roughly 79% of them seen once. The V and J genes are TRBV29-1 and TRBJ2-3; no definite D call. The specimen comprised peripheral blood, sampled from a patient treated with radiotherapy plus ipilimumab. The source of this sequence is a human donor with non-small cell lung cancer who had a partial response to radiotherapy plus ipilimumab. Some clones in this sample may be carry-over from other donors' samples. Written as DNA, the CDR3 is TGCAGCGTTGAAGCCGGTGCCAGCACAGATACGCAGTATTTT. Translated, it gives CSVEAGASTDTQYF.